The 32 T cell receptor beta chains below were found in one sample sequenced in a study of identical twins. TCRdb redid the calling of the 5' RACE reads with MiXCR, one entry per CDR3 protein. Among hundreds of thousands of distinct CDR3 sequences listed, roughly 24% were seen once. These data were likewise used in another study, on T cells expressing NK-cell markers.

Sequenced sample: CD4+ T cells sorted from blood. The receptors shown here come from a woman aged 18 to 35 in good health.

The V and J genes are TRBV7-3 and TRBJ2-7; D unclear. This CDR3 is built from 15 residues. Trimming took 3 bases from V and 0 from J, leaving 12 bases between them. Germline CDR1 and CDR2: SGHTA and FQGTGA. CDR3 sequence: CASSFSSGASYEQYF. The CDR3 DNA reads as TGTGCCAGCAGCTTCTCATCCGGAGCCTCCTACGAGCAGTACTTC.

This clonotype was counted only a few times. V usage is TRBV7-2 and J usage is TRBJ2-5, with 8 bases matching TRBD2. J gave up 5 bases and V 4 bases, and 9 bases lay outside the gene matches. The CDR3 consists of 15 residues. The germline V gene encodes CDR1 SGHTA and CDR2 FQGNSA. In DNA form, the CDR3 reads TGTGCCAGCAGCTCAGGGAGGACTAGCCCGGAGACCCAGTACTTC. This encodes CASSSGRTSPETQYF.

This clonotype has just a few counts. This chain joins TRBV12-3 or TRBV12-4 and TRBJ2-3; TRBD2 might be the D (5 bases). Trimming took off 7 bases at V and 6 bases at J, with 14 bases between the two ends. This CDR3 has 13 amino acids. Here the CDR3 reads CASTLTRRDTQYF. CDR3 in DNA: TGTGCCAGCACCCTTACGAGGAGGGATACGCAGTATTTT.

Many counts were recorded for this clonotype. J is TRBJ1-1 and V is TRBV2; D may be TRBD1 (5 bases). V was pared by 5 bases and J by 0 bases, with 13 bases between. The length of the CDR3 is 15 residues. Germline V gene lookup returns CDR1 SNHLY and CDR2 FYNNEI. The CDR3 here is CASSRGPVMNTEAFF. Written as DNA, the CDR3 is TGTGCCAGCAGTCGGGGCCCCGTAATGAACACTGAAGCTTTCTTT.

This sequence joins TRBV10-1 and TRBJ2-7, with 7 bases identical to TRBD2. Trimming at V came to 3 bases and at J to 4 bases, leaving 9 bases not matched to a gene. The CDR3 has 15 residues. Looked up from germline, CDR1 is WNHNN and CDR2 is SYGVQD (reference sequence). CDR3 coding DNA: TGCGCCAGCAGTGATGGGTCTAGCGGAGGGTACGAGCAGTACTTC. Translation: CASSDGSSGGYEQYF.

This clonotype was observed a handful of times. The chain couples TRBV12-3 or TRBV12-4 to TRBJ1-1; tentatively, D is TRBD1 (6 bases). CDR3 size: 15 residues. Deletions cut 6 bases from V and 5 bases from J, with 19 bases between. Here the CDR3 DNA reads TGTGCCAGCAGCAGTACGAAGGGACAAGTAACTGAAGCTTTCTTT. Translated: CASSSTKGQVTEAFF.

This clonotype has just a few counts. V is TRBV20-1 and J is TRBJ2-1, with D perhaps matching TRBD1 (6 bases). Germline loops: CDR1 DFQATT, CDR2 SNEGSKA (reference sequence). Trimming took 2 bases from V and 2 from J, leaving 10 bases between them. This CDR3 is 14 amino acids long. CDR3 DNA: TGCAGTGCTAGACGGGACAATACCTACAATGAGCAGTTCTTC. This gives the protein CSARRDNTYNEQFF.

V usage is TRBV9 and J usage is TRBJ2-7; 7 bases agree with TRBD1. Unmatched junction bases numbered 14, after V lost 4 bases and J lost 7 bases. CDR1 is SGDLS, CDR2 YYNGEE, per germline. CDR3 length equals 15 residues. The DNA for the CDR3 is TGTGCCAGCAGCCCGGCCCCCCCGGACAGGAAGGAGCAGTACTTC. This gives the protein CASSPAPPDRKEQYF.

This clonotype was recorded at least ten times. The chain carries TRBV29-1 and TRBJ2-3; possibly TRBD1 for D (5 bases). V was shortened by 5 bases and J by 6 bases, with 18 bases between the two germline ends. The CDR3 runs 14 residues. Germline-derived CDR1 and CDR2 are SQVTM and ANQGSEA. In nucleotides, the CDR3 is TGCAGCGTTTTCCCCCTGCAGGGAAGGGATACGCAGTATTTT. Translation: CSVFPLQGRDTQYF.

This clonotype appeared a few times. This chain links TRBV7-9 with TRBJ1-1; TRBD1 is a possible D gene (6 bases). V gave up 7 bases and J gave up 1 base, with 19 bases separating them. CDR1 and CDR2 (germline): SEHNR, FQNEAQ (reference sequence). The CDR3 totals 16 residues. The CDR3 region has the DNA TGTGCCAGCAACCCGCGGGGGGCAGGTGGGAACACTGAAGCTTTCTTT. Protein product: CASNPRGAGGNTEAFF.

The V call is TRBV29-1, the J call TRBJ2-5, with D uncertain. This CDR3 spans 12 amino acids. V was pared by 8 bases and J by 0 bases, with 10 bases between. The germline V gene encodes CDR1 SQVTM and CDR2 ANQGSEA. DNA of the CDR3: TGCAGCACCCGACACTACCAAGAGACCCAGTACTTC. It translates to CSTRHYQETQYF. The variable domain in full, completed from reference TRBV29-1 and TRBJ2-5, reads SAVISQKPSRDICQRGTSLTIQCQVDSQVTMMFWYRQQPGQSLTLIATANQGSEATYESGFVIDKFPISRPNLTFSTLTVSNMSPEDSSIYLCSTRHYQETQYFGPGTRLLVL.

V is TRBV7-9 and J is TRBJ2-3, with no clear D. The CDR3 covers 14 residues. Trimming removed 1 base at V and 5 bases at J, with 10 bases between. The germline V gene has CDR1 SEHNR and CDR2 FQNEAQ (reference sequence). The CDR3 spells CASSLGYPGDTQYF. The CDR3 DNA is TGTGCCAGCAGCTTAGGGTATCCTGGAGATACGCAGTATTTT.

This clonotype has only one observation. The CDR3 is CASSSRLARQYF. CDR3 coding DNA: TGTGCCAGCAGTTCTAGACTAGCGCGGCAGTATTTT. The V call is TRBV12-3 or TRBV12-4, the J call TRBJ2-3; TRBD2 matches at 8 bases. The length of the CDR3 is 12 residues. Losses at the gene ends were 4 bases for V and 11 bases for J; bases not matched to a gene: 5.

V and J are TRBV5-6 and TRBJ2-5; D is tentatively TRBD1 or TRBD2 (5 bases each). Germline lookup yields CDR1 SGHDT and CDR2 YYEEEE. The CDR3 consists of 14 residues. With 4 bases removed from V and 1 base from J, the gap between germline ends came to 11 bases. CDR3 in DNA: TGTGCCAGCAGCCAAGGGACGGCCCAAGAGACCCAGTACTTC. Translated, it gives CASSQGTAQETQYF.

This clonotype occurred a few times. This rearrangement joins TRBV27 to TRBJ2-2; 14 nucleotides agree with TRBD2. Germline CDR1 is MNHEY and CDR2 is SMNVEV (reference sequence). This CDR3 region has 18 residues. V was pared by 4 bases and J by 1 base, with 5 bases of the junction left unmatched. CDR3 DNA: TGTGCCAGCAGTTCCGGGACTAGCGGGAGAAGGAACACCGGGGAGCTGTTTTTT. Protein product: CASSSGTSGRRNTGELFF.

The V gene is TRBV20-1, the J gene TRBJ2-7; D is unresolved. The CDR3 extends over 14 amino acids. Looked up from germline, CDR1 is DFQATT and CDR2 is SNEGSKA (reference sequence). V was clipped by 3 bases and J by 2 bases, with 14 bases between them. CDR3 sequence (DNA): TGCAGTGCTAGCCCCGTGGTGTCCACCTACGAGCAGTACTTC. The encoded protein is CSASPVVSTYEQYF.

The V and J genes are TRBV4-3 and TRBJ2-3; D possibly corresponds to TRBD2 (6 bases). V was cut by 7 bases and J by 1 base, with 21 bases left in between. CDR3 size: 17 residues. Looked up from germline, CDR1 is LGHNA and CDR2 is YSLEER. CDR3 loop: CASNRSGAGTRTDTQYF. The CDR3 DNA follows: TGCGCCAGCAACCGAAGTGGAGCGGGCACCCGCACAGATACGCAGTATTTT.

The chain has TRBV7-8 and TRBJ1-5; D might be TRBD1 (5 bases). This CDR3 is 16 amino acids long. V lost 5 bases and J lost 4, with 18 bases in between. CDR1 is SGHVS and CDR2 is FQNEAQ in the germline V gene. DNA for the CDR3: TGTGCCAGCAGCCCCCGGCAGGGTGTTGGGAATCAGCCCCAGCATTTT. Translation: CASSPRQGVGNQPQHF.

The rearrangement uses TRBV6-5 and TRBJ2-5, with TRBD2 identical over 8 bases. Germline V lookup: CDR1 MNHEY, CDR2 SVGAGI. Trimming removed 0 bases from V and 2 bases from J; junction bases left unmatched: 5. CDR3 length: 16 amino acids. DNA of the CDR3: TGTGCCAGCAGTTACTCGATGGCGGGAGGACAAGAGACCCAGTACTTC. This sequence encodes CASSYSMAGGQETQYF.

The V and J genes are TRBV5-5 and TRBJ2-3; maybe TRBD1 (5 bases). V was clipped by 0 bases and J by 4 bases, with 15 bases between them. CDR3 length equals 16 residues. CDR1 SGHKS and CDR2 YYEKEE come from the germline V gene (reference sequence). CDR3 sequence reads: CASSLGVRLGADTQYF. The CDR3 coding sequence is TGTGCCAGCAGCTTGGGTGTTCGGCTAGGGGCAGATACGCAGTATTTT. Together with reference TRBV5-5 and TRBJ2-3, the CDR3 gives the full variable domain: DAGVTQSPTHLIKTRGQQVTLRCSPISGHKSVSWYQQVLGQGPQFIFQYYEKEERGRGNFPDRFSARQFPNYSSELNVNALLLGDSALYLCASSLGVRLGADTQYFGPGTRLTVL.

This sequence joins TRBV20-1 and TRBJ1-1; 11 positions match TRBD1. CDR1 and CDR2 from the germline V gene are DFQATT and SNEGSKA (reference sequence). With V trimmed by 6 bases and J by 5 bases, 5 bases remained unmatched. The length of the CDR3 is 13 residues. The CDR3 sequence is CSARTGGRTEAFF. The CDR3 region has the DNA TGCAGTGCAAGGACAGGGGGCAGGACTGAAGCTTTCTTT.

This clonotype came up a few times. V is TRBV7-9 and J is TRBJ2-3; 15 nucleotides match TRBD2. Germline assignment: CDR1 SEHNR and CDR2 FQNEAQ (reference sequence). The CDR3 runs 16 residues. The trim removed 5 bases at V and 8 bases at J, leaving 8 bases unmatched. CDR3 in amino acids: CASSPIRTSGRGTQYF. The DNA of the CDR3 is TGTGCCAGCAGCCCGATAAGGACTAGCGGGAGGGGTACGCAGTATTTT.

This clonotype was observed many times. This chain uses TRBV9 with TRBJ2-1; 11 bases are a match to TRBD2. Germline V CDR1 and CDR2: SGDLS, YYNGEE. Germline trimming cut 2 bases from V and 4 bases from J; bases unmatched to any gene: 2. The length of the CDR3 is 15 residues. CDR3 loop: CASSVTSGSYNEQFF. The CDR3 region has the DNA TGTGCCAGCAGCGTTACTAGCGGGAGTTACAATGAGCAGTTCTTC. Supplemented by reference TRBV9 and TRBJ2-1, the full variable domain reads DSGVTQTPKHLITATGQRVTLRCSPRSGDLSVYWYQQSLDQGLQFLIQYYNGEERAKGNILERFSAQQFPDLHSELNLSSLELGDSALYFCASSVTSGSYNEQFFGPGTRLTVL.

The V call is TRBV5-1, the J call TRBJ1-1; TRBD1 matches at 7 bases. This CDR3 spans 15 amino acids. Trimming at V came to 3 bases and at J to 3 bases, leaving 8 bases not matched to a gene. CDR1 and CDR2 from the germline V gene are SGHRS and YFSETQ. CDR3 in amino acids: CASSSGQAGDTEAFF. For the CDR3, the DNA is TGCGCCAGCAGCTCCGGACAGGCGGGTGACACTGAAGCTTTCTTT.

This clonotype turned up a few times. No DNA is shown, since the ends of the CDR3 on it are uncertain; the CDR3 is the one TCRdb lists. V and J are TRBV20-1 and TRBJ2-7; the table's D call, TRBD1, has no DNA check behind it. Germline V CDR1 and CDR2: DFQATT, SNEGSKA (reference sequence). Including both end residues, the CDR3 is 16 amino acids long. CDR3 amino acids: CSARSTLSGPPYEQYF.

The V gene is TRBV9, the J gene TRBJ2-5, with 7 bases lining up with TRBD2. The CDR3 sequence is 16 residues long. Trimming removed 0 bases from V and 5 bases from J; junction bases left unmatched: 10. The germline gives CDR1 SGDLS, CDR2 YYNGEE. The DNA for the CDR3 is TGTGCCAGCAGCGTAGGGAACGCGGGAGACGGGGAGACCCAGTACTTC. This sequence encodes CASSVGNAGDGETQYF.

The chain has TRBV7-2 and TRBJ1-1; 7 bases match TRBD1. The CDR3 is 16 amino acids. Germline V gives CDR1 SGHTA, CDR2 FQGNSA. The J segment lost 1 base and the V segment lost 5 bases, leaving 10 bases of the junction unmatched. Here the CDR3 DNA reads TGTGCCAGCAGCCGAAATTGGGACAGCCCGAACACTGAAGCTTTCTTT. Translating gives CASSRNWDSPNTEAFF.

The J gene is TRBJ2-7, the V gene TRBV3-1, with no clear D. This CDR3 comprises 12 residues. CDR1 is LGHDT and CDR2 is YNNKEL in the germline V gene (reference sequence). The ends were cut back, 1 base at V and 6 bases at J, with 7 bases in the middle. DNA of the CDR3: TGTGCCAGCAGCCAAGGGCTGTTCGAGCAGTACTTC. It specifies CASSQGLFEQYF.

The chain employs TRBV6-1 and TRBJ2-7; 7 positions match TRBD1. V lost 10 bases and J lost 3; bases outside the gene matches: 15. The CDR3 loop spans 15 amino acids. The germline V gene encodes CDR1 MNHNS and CDR2 SASEGT. The DNA for the CDR3 is TGTGCCACCCAAGCCTTAAGACAGGGCTACTACGAGCAGTACTTC. Protein product: CATQALRQGYYEQYF.

This clonotype was observed a handful of times. The V call is TRBV7-3, the J call TRBJ2-7; 9 bases align to TRBD2. Germline V lookup: CDR1 SGHTA, CDR2 FQGTGA. V trimming: 5 bases; J trimming: 6 bases; junction bases outside the gene matches: 8. The CDR3 loop spans 14 amino acids. The CDR3 here is CASSPGGRAGEQYF. DNA for the CDR3: TGTGCCAGCAGCCCAGGCGGGAGGGCCGGCGAGCAGTACTTC.

The chain carries TRBV6-1 and TRBJ1-2; D is uncertain. CDR1 is MNHNS, CDR2 SASEGT, per germline. V gave up 6 bases and J gave up 0 bases, with 14 bases separating them. The CDR3 consists of 15 residues. As DNA, the CDR3 is TGTGCCAGCAGACCCGGTAGGAACTCTAACTATGGCTACACCTTC. This encodes CASRPGRNSNYGYTF.

V gene TRBV5-6 combines with J gene TRBJ1-1; 9 positions match TRBD1. The CDR3 consists of 14 residues. Germline assignment: CDR1 SGHDT and CDR2 YYEEEE. The V gene end was trimmed by 4 bases and the J gene end by 7 bases; junction bases not matched to a gene: 8. The CDR3 reads CASSKRDRAGEAFF. Here the CDR3 DNA reads TGTGCCAGCAGCAAGAGGGACAGGGCTGGTGAAGCTTTCTTT.